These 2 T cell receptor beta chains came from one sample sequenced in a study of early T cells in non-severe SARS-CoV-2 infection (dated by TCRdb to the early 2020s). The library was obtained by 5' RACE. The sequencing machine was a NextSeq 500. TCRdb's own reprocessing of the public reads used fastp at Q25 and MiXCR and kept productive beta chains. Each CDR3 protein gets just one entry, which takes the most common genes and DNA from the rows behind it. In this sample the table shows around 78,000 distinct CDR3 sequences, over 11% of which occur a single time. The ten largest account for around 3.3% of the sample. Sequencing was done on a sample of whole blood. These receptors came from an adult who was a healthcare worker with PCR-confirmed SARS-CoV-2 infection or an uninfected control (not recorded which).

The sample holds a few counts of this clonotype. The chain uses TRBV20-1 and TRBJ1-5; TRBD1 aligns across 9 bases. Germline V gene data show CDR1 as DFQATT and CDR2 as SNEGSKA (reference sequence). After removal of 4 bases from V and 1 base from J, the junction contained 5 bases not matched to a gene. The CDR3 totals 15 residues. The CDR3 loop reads CSATTGGGSNQPQHF. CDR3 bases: TGCAGTGCTACCACAGGGGGCGGGAGCAATCAGCCCCAGCATTTT.

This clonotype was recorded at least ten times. The chain's CDR3 is CASSYSWTSGKETQYF. The CDR3 DNA sequence: TGTGCCAGCAGTTACTCTTGGACTAGCGGGAAAGAGACCCAGTACTTC. The chain links TRBV6-5 to TRBJ2-5, with TRBD2 matching over 12 bases. V was clipped by 0 bases and J by 3 bases; unmatched bases: 2. Germline CDR1 and CDR2: MNHEY and SVGAGI. The CDR3 sequence is 16 residues long.